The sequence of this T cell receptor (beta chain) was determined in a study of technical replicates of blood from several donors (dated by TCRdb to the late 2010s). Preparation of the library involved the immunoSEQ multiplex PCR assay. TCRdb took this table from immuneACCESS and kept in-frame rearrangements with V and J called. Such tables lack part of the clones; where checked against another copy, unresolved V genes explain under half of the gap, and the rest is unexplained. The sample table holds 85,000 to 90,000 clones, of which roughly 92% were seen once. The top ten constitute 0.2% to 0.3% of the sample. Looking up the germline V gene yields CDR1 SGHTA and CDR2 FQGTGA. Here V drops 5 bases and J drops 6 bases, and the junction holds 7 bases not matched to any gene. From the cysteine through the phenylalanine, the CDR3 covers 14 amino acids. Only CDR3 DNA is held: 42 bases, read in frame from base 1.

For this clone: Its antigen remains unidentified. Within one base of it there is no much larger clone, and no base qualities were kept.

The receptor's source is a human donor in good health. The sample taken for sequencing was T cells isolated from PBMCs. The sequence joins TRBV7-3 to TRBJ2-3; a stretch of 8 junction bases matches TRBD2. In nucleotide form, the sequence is TGTGCCAGCAGCAAAGCGGGGGCCGGGGATACGCAGTATTTT. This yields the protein CASSKAGAGDTQYF.